The 21 T cell receptor beta chains below were found in one sample sequenced in a study of PD-L1 blockade in urothelial cancer. Stated time point: pretreatment peripheral blood. TCRdb's table, derived via immunoSEQ multiplex PCR, lists solely in-frame clones and lacks some. The sample holds 85,000 to 90,000 clones, 89% seen once. The source was PBMCs, collected around atezolizumab (anti-PD-L1) treatment. The source of these receptors is a woman of 80 years or more with urothelial cancer.

V is TRBV9 and J is TRBJ1-2, with 7 nucleotides matching TRBD1. Trimming took 4 bases from V and 8 from J; bases not matched to a gene: 8. Germline values: CDR1 SGDLS, CDR2 YYNGEE. The CDR3 has 13 residues. Here the CDR3 reads CASSIQQGTGYTF. CDR3 bases: TGTGCCAGCAGCATTCAACAGGGGACCGGCTACACCTTC.

The table lists this clone with a count of one. The chain has TRBV6-6 and TRBJ1-1; maybe TRBD1 (6 bases). The CDR3 length is 16 residues. With 5 bases removed from V and 4 bases from J, the gap between germline ends came to 20 bases. The germline V gene has CDR1 MNHNY and CDR2 SVGAGI (reference sequence). Here the CDR3 reads CASSPPARGATTEAFF. CDR3 nucleotide sequence: TGTGCCAGCAGTCCTCCAGCTCGGGGGGCTACCACTGAAGCTTTCTTT.

This clone was found many times. The chain links TRBV5-4 to TRBJ2-7; unclear D gene. The CDR3 loop spans 14 amino acids. With 2 bases removed from V and 6 bases from J, the gap between germline ends came to 15 bases. From germline, CDR1 is SGHNT and CDR2 YYREEE (reference sequence). CDR3 bases: TGTGCCAGCAGCTTTCCCGGGTCCCTCGGCGAGCAGTACTTC. As protein: CASSFPGSLGEQYF.

The V gene is TRBV15, the J gene TRBJ2-7, with 7 bases identical to TRBD1. V was pared by 2 bases and J by 6 bases, with 1 base of the junction left unmatched. This CDR3 comprises 12 residues. CDR1 is LNHNV and CDR2 is YYDKDF in the germline V gene (reference sequence). The CDR3 reads CATSRRDSEQYF. CDR3 nucleotide sequence: TGTGCCACCAGCAGACGGGACAGCGAGCAGTACTTC.

In its sample, this clone was seen a few times. J is TRBJ2-3 and V is TRBV5-1; 7 positions agree with TRBD2. Germline assignment: CDR1 SGHRS and CDR2 YFSETQ. CDR3 length: 18 residues. V lost 2 bases, J lost 1 base, and 13 bases stayed unmatched. For the CDR3, the DNA is TGCGCCAGCAGCTTAGTTCCGGGAAGCGGGAAGGGCACAGATACGCAGTATTTT. This translates into CASSLVPGSGKGTDTQYF.

J is TRBJ2-5 and V is TRBV9; TRBD2 matches at 9 bases. The trim removed 5 bases at V and 5 bases at J, leaving 7 bases unmatched. The CDR3 totals 14 residues. Per the germline V gene, CDR1 is SGDLS and CDR2 is YYNGEE. CDR3: CASSSGRGEETQYF. In DNA form, the CDR3 reads TGTGCCAGCAGTAGCGGGAGAGGGGAGGAGACCCAGTACTTC.

This CDR3 reads CASSDPLAGGTGELFF. The CDR3, as DNA: TGTGCCAGCAGTGATCCCCTAGCGGGTGGCACCGGGGAGCTGTTTTTT. The chain carries TRBV2 and TRBJ2-2; 8 nucleotides agree with TRBD2. CDR1 is SNHLY, CDR2 FYNNEI, per germline. V trimming: 3 bases; J trimming: 4 bases; junction bases outside the gene matches: 7. The CDR3 runs to 16 residues.

This clone was detected only once. This chain links TRBV7-9 with TRBJ2-5; tentative D call: TRBD1 (5 bases). V was trimmed by 5 bases and J by 3 bases, leaving 13 bases between them. CDR1 is SEHNR, CDR2 FQNEAQ, per germline (reference sequence). The CDR3 covers 14 residues. CDR3 sequence: CASSQSREEETQYF. CDR3 nucleotide sequence: TGTGCCAGCAGCCAGTCCAGGGAAGAAGAGACCCAGTACTTC.

The chain couples TRBV2 to TRBJ2-6, with 7 nucleotides matching TRBD1. Germline CDR1 and CDR2: SNHLY and FYNNEI. This CDR3 has 14 residues. Losses at the gene ends were 4 bases for V and 12 bases for J; bases not matched to a gene: 9. CDR3 sequence: CASSGPTGVRVLTF. CDR3 bases: TGTGCCAGCAGTGGACCCACAGGGGTACGCGTCCTGACTTTC.

V is TRBV2 and J is TRBJ1-4; possibly TRBD1 for D (5 bases). The V end was cut by 6 bases, the J end by 5 bases, with 10 bases between. The CDR3 has 13 amino acids. Germline lookup yields CDR1 SNHLY and CDR2 FYNNEI. The CDR3, as DNA: TGTGCCAGCAGCGGGGAGGGGAATGAAAAACTGTTTTTT. Its protein product is CASSGEGNEKLFF.

The rearrangement joins TRBV28 to TRBJ1-4; possible D gene TRBD1, 5 bases. V lost 7 bases to trimming and J lost 5 bases, with 17 bases between them. This CDR3 spans 15 amino acids. Germline CDR1 and CDR2: MDHEN and SYDVKM. The CDR3: CASTLRGRVNEKLFF. CDR3 DNA: TGTGCCAGCACCCTAAGGGGAAGGGTCAATGAAAAACTGTTTTTT.

V gene TRBV19 combines with J gene TRBJ2-5, with 10 bases aligning to TRBD2. The CDR3 consists of 15 residues. The germline V gene encodes CDR1 LNHDA and CDR2 SQIVND (reference sequence). J lost 5 bases, V lost 4 bases, and 7 bases had no gene match. The CDR3 loop reads CASSTTSGLRETQYF. Written as DNA, the CDR3 is TGTGCCAGTAGTACGACTAGCGGGCTACGGGAGACCCAGTACTTC.

Concerning this clone: A read error may account for a junction end that differs from germline. The chain employs TRBV19 and TRBJ1-2; 12 nucleotides align to TRBD1. Germline V lookup: CDR1 LNHDA, CDR2 SQIVND (reference sequence). The CDR3 is 16 amino acids. CDR3 DNA: TGTGCCAGTAGTCGTGGCACCGGGACAGGGGGCTATGGCTACATCTTC. Amino acids: CASSRGTGTGGYGYIF.

J is TRBJ2-7 and V is TRBV18, with 8 bases matching TRBD1. Trimming cost V 5 bases and J 2 bases; bases outside gene matches: 5. The CDR3 length is 14 residues. In germline, CDR1 is KGHSH, CDR2 LQKENI. CDR3 region: CASSLGTGTYEQYF. The CDR3 DNA follows: TGTGCCAGCTCATTAGGGACAGGTACCTACGAGCAGTACTTC.

V is TRBV5-1 and J is TRBJ2-7; 8 positions agree with TRBD2. Trimming removed 0 bases from V and 0 bases from J; junction bases left unmatched: 8. Germline values: CDR1 SGHRS, CDR2 YFSETQ. The CDR3 has 17 residues. CDR3 DNA sequence: TGCGCCAGCAGCTTGGCTCCTAGCGGGTCGTTCTCCTACGAGCAGTACTTC. It specifies CASSLAPSGSFSYEQYF.

This clone was seen a single time. The chain recombines TRBV6-1 with TRBJ1-1, with TRBD1 as a possible D gene (5 bases). The germline gives CDR1 MNHNS, CDR2 SASEGT. This CDR3 is built from 14 residues. V lost 4 bases and J lost 5, with 14 bases in between. CDR3 coding DNA: TGTGCCAGCAGTGCCGGGGCGGGGAAAACTGAAGCTTTCTTT. It encodes CASSAGAGKTEAFF.

A few counts support this clone. V and J are TRBV6-4 and TRBJ1-1; D is unclear. This CDR3 has 13 amino acids. With 6 bases removed from V and 1 base from J, the gap between germline ends came to 9 bases. Per germline, CDR1 MRHNA and CDR2 SNTAGT. The CDR3 reads CASSQTKNTEAFF. The CDR3 DNA reads as TGTGCCAGCAGCCAGACAAAGAACACTGAAGCTTTCTTT.

The chain employs TRBV5-1 and TRBJ2-6, with D possibly being TRBD2 (7 bases). CDR1 is SGHRS, CDR2 YFSETQ, per germline. This CDR3 comprises 16 residues. The germline V and J ends were trimmed by 6 bases and 0 bases, with 13 bases remaining between them. In DNA form, the CDR3 reads TGCGCCAGCACTACGGGGGGCCACTCTGGGGCCAACGTCCTGACTTTC. Amino acids: CASTTGGHSGANVLTF.

This clone was seen only once. The J gene is TRBJ2-2, the V gene TRBV27; 11 nucleotides match TRBD2. The germline V gene has CDR1 MNHEY and CDR2 SMNVEV (reference sequence). The CDR3 covers 17 residues. V was pared by 5 bases and J by 1 base, with 6 bases of the junction left unmatched. The CDR3 nucleotides are TGTGCCAGCAGTAGACAGCTAGCGGGAGGGAACACCGGGGAGCTGTTTTTT. This encodes CASSRQLAGGNTGELFF.

The rearrangement uses TRBV15 and TRBJ2-3; tentative D call: TRBD2 (7 bases). The V end lost 0 bases, the J end lost 6 bases, and 22 bases lay between the germline ends. CDR3 length equals 18 residues. Looked up from germline, CDR1 is LNHNV and CDR2 is YYDKDF (reference sequence). In nucleotides, the CDR3 is TGTGCCACCAGCAGAGATGGCGGGGGAGGGGGGTTTTTCGATACGCAGTATTTT. It translates to CATSRDGGGGGFFDTQYF.

The chain uses TRBV9 and TRBJ1-6; 7 bases map to TRBD1. Germline assignment: CDR1 SGDLS and CDR2 YYNGEE. Trimming took 3 bases from V and 8 from J; bases not matched to a gene: 5. This CDR3 has 14 residues. The CDR3 DNA sequence: TGTGCCAGCAGCGCCGACAGGGCTTATTCACCCCTCCACTTT. Protein product: CASSADRAYSPLHF.